This TCR beta chain was sequenced during a study of identical twins. TCRdb redid the calling of the 5' RACE reads with MiXCR, one entry per CDR3 protein. The profile shows fewer than 250,000 distinct CDR3 sequences, about a tenth of them singletons. This clonotype ranks as medium-sized. This receptor was identified in a woman aged 18-29 years in good health. Sequencing was carried out using memory (CD45RO+) T cells sorted from blood.

CDR3 nucleotides: TGCAGTGCTAGAGATCTCCGCTATGGCTACACCTTC. This codes for CSARDLRYGYTF. The V call is TRBV20-1, the J call TRBJ1-2; D ambiguous. V was cut by 0 bases and J by 4 bases, with 6 bases left in between. Germline V gene lookup returns CDR1 DFQATT and CDR2 SNEGSKA (reference sequence). CDR3 size: 12 residues.